This is a list of T cell receptor beta chains from one sample in a study of cytomegalovirus exposure and HLA in healthy donors. Libraries were prepared by immunoSEQ multiplex PCR; TCRdb keeps only in-frame clonotypes and omits some of them. The table shows some 130,000 clones, with 74% occurring only once. The specimen was PBMCs. These receptors all come from a woman between 45 and 65 years old in good health and CMV-seropositive. The CDR3 runs from the conserved cysteine through the conserved F or W. The D gene is left open where the match is weak. Size tells how often a clone was seen (once, few, many) or the class of an expanded clone, and some rows leave it out.

CDR3 length: 15
V gene: TRBV5-1
J gene: TRBJ1-1
D gene: .
clone size: .
CDR3 DNA: TGCGCCAGCAGCTTGTGGAACAGGGCCAACACTGAAGCTTTCTTT
CDR3 protein: CASSLWNRANTEAFF

CDR3 length: 13
V gene: TRBV6-5
J gene: TRBJ2-7
D gene: TRBD1
clone size: few
CDR3 DNA: TGTGCCAGCAGCGGACAGGGCCCTTACGAGCAGTACTTC
CDR3 protein: CASSGQGPYEQYF

CDR3 length: 17
V gene: TRBV19
J gene: TRBJ1-2
D gene: TRBD1
clone size: .
CDR3 DNA: TGTGCCAGTAGTATCAGGCCGACAGGGGCCTTCACTTATGGCTACACCTTC
CDR3 protein: CASSIRPTGAFTYGYTF

CDR3 length: 12
V gene: TRBV6-5
J gene: TRBJ1-2
D gene: TRBD1
clone size: .
CDR3 DNA: TGTGCCAGCGGTTTAACAGGGGGCGGCTACACCTTC
CDR3 protein: CASGLTGGGYTF

CDR3 length: 12
V gene: TRBV6-1
J gene: TRBJ2-7
D gene: .
clone size: .
CDR3 DNA: TGTGCCAGCAGTGGCGAAATCTACGAGCAGTACTTC
CDR3 protein: CASSGEIYEQYF

CDR3 length: 12
V gene: TRBV7-9
J gene: TRBJ1-3
D gene: .
clone size: .
CDR3 DNA: TGTGCCAGCAGCTATTCGGGAAACACCATATATTTT
CDR3 protein: CASSYSGNTIYF

CDR3 length: 15
V gene: TRBV11-3
J gene: TRBJ2-1
D gene: TRBD2
clone size: .
CDR3 DNA: TGTGCCAGCAGCCCCCTGTTGGGGGGGAGCAATGAGCAGTTCTTC
CDR3 protein: CASSPLLGGSNEQFF

CDR3 length: 14
V gene: TRBV7-9
J gene: TRBJ2-2
D gene: TRBD1
clone size: .
CDR3 DNA: TGTGCCAGCAGCTGGGGACAGGGCGGCGGGGAGCTGTTTTTT
CDR3 protein: CASSWGQGGGELFF

CDR3 length: 14
V gene: TRBV7-8
J gene: TRBJ1-1
D gene: .
clone size: once
CDR3 DNA: TGTGCCAGCAGCTCCGACAGAGTGAACACTGAAGCTTTCTTT
CDR3 protein: CASSSDRVNTEAFF

CDR3 length: 14
V gene: TRBV4-1
J gene: TRBJ2-3
D gene: .
clone size: .
CDR3 DNA: TGCGCCAGCAGCCAAGTGATCGCGGCAGATACGCAGTATTTT
CDR3 protein: CASSQVIAADTQYF

CDR3 length: 16
V gene: TRBV11-3
J gene: TRBJ2-1
D gene: TRBD1
clone size: once
CDR3 DNA: TGTGCCAGCAGCTTACGGCCGGGACAGGGTGGCAATGAGCAGTTCTTC
CDR3 protein: CASSLRPGQGGNEQFF

CDR3 length: 14
V gene: TRBV11-2
J gene: TRBJ1-2
D gene: TRBD1
clone size: once
CDR3 DNA: TGTGCCAGCAGCTCGGACAGGACTAACTATGGCTACACCTTC
CDR3 protein: CASSSDRTNYGYTF

CDR3 length: 13
V gene: TRBV6-5
J gene: TRBJ2-1
D gene: TRBD2
clone size: .
CDR3 DNA: TGTGCCAGCACTGGGGGGGGTAACCATGAGCAGTTCTTC
CDR3 protein: CASTGGGNHEQFF

CDR3 length: 14
V gene: TRBV6-5
J gene: TRBJ1-2
D gene: .
clone size: few
CDR3 DNA: TGTGCCAGCAGTTACGTCGGAGCTAACTATGGCTACACCTTC
CDR3 protein: CASSYVGANYGYTF

CDR3 length: 12
V gene: TRBV2
J gene: TRBJ2-5
D gene: .
clone size: once
CDR3 DNA: TGTGCCAGCAGTGCTAGCCGGGAGACCCAGTACTTC
CDR3 protein: CASSASRETQYF

CDR3 length: 14
V gene: TRBV2
J gene: TRBJ2-7
D gene: .
clone size: .
CDR3 DNA: TGTGCCAGCAGTGAGGGGGCTCTCTCCTACGAGCAGTACTTC
CDR3 protein: CASSEGALSYEQYF

CDR3 length: 14
V gene: TRBV13
J gene: TRBJ2-3
D gene: .
clone size: .
CDR3 DNA: TGTGCCAGCAGCTTTAGTCTGGATCTAGGAGGGCAGTATTTT
CDR3 protein: CASSFSLDLGGQYF

CDR3 length: 14
V gene: TRBV19
J gene: TRBJ2-1
D gene: TRBD2
clone size: .
CDR3 DNA: TGTGCCAGTAGTATCCCTAGCGGGGGAGGTGAGCAGTTCTTC
CDR3 protein: CASSIPSGGGEQFF

CDR3 length: 14
V gene: TRBV6-5
J gene: TRBJ1-2
D gene: .
clone size: .
CDR3 DNA: TGTGCCAGCAGTCGCACCACCAACAGGGCCGGCTACACCTTC
CDR3 protein: CASSRTTNRAGYTF

CDR3 length: 18
V gene: TRBV19
J gene: TRBJ1-1
D gene: .
clone size: .
CDR3 DNA: TGTGCCAGTAGTAGGCGGGGGGCGGCCTCCGCGATGAACACTGAAGCTTTCTTT
CDR3 protein: CASSRRGAASAMNTEAFF

CDR3 length: 14
V gene: TRBV2
J gene: TRBJ2-2
D gene: .
clone size: .
CDR3 DNA: TGTGCCAGCTTGCGGGCGGTCAACACCGGGGAGCTGTTTTTT
CDR3 protein: CASLRAVNTGELFF

CDR3 length: 15
V gene: TRBV5-5
J gene: TRBJ2-7
D gene: TRBD1
clone size: .
CDR3 DNA: TGTGCCAGCAGCCCCCCGCGACAGGGATCGCGCGAGCAGTACTTC
CDR3 protein: CASSPPRQGSREQYF

CDR3 length: 18
V gene: TRBV7-8
J gene: TRBJ2-1
D gene: TRBD2
clone size: .
CDR3 DNA: TGTGCCAGCAGCTTAGCGCGGGATAGCGGGGGGCCCGAGGGTGAGCAGTTCTTC
CDR3 protein: CASSLARDSGGPEGEQFF

CDR3 length: 11
V gene: TRBV6-6
J gene: TRBJ1-1
D gene: .
clone size: .
CDR3 DNA: TGTGCCAGCAGTTACCTCAGGGGCAGCCTCTTT
CDR3 protein: CASSYLRGSLF

CDR3 length: 15
V gene: TRBV5-1
J gene: TRBJ2-1
D gene: .
clone size: .
CDR3 DNA: TGCGCCAGCAGCTTGGTGGGTAGCGGCTACAATGAGCAGTTCTTC
CDR3 protein: CASSLVGSGYNEQFF

CDR3 length: 13
V gene: TRBV7-9
J gene: TRBJ2-7
D gene: .
clone size: .
CDR3 DNA: TGTGCCAGCAGCCCGCCCGGCAGGGCCGAGCAGTACTTC
CDR3 protein: CASSPPGRAEQYF

CDR3 length: 15
V gene: TRBV5-1
J gene: TRBJ2-3
D gene: .
clone size: .
CDR3 DNA: TGCGCCAGCAGCTTGGCGGCAGGGAACGCAGATACGCAGTATTTT
CDR3 protein: CASSLAAGNADTQYF

CDR3 length: 16
V gene: TRBV9
J gene: TRBJ1-3
D gene: TRBD1
clone size: .
CDR3 DNA: TGTGCCAGCAGCGTAGGTGGGACAGGGGCTGGAAACACCATATATTTT
CDR3 protein: CASSVGGTGAGNTIYF

CDR3 length: 14
V gene: TRBV7-2
J gene: TRBJ2-7
D gene: TRBD1
clone size: few
CDR3 DNA: TGTGCCAGCAGCCGGGACAGGGGGATCTACGAGCAGTACTTC
CDR3 protein: CASSRDRGIYEQYF

CDR3 length: 12
V gene: TRBV7-9
J gene: TRBJ2-3
D gene: .
clone size: .
CDR3 DNA: TGTGCCAGCAGCTTACTGACAGATACGCAGTATTTT
CDR3 protein: CASSLLTDTQYF

CDR3 length: 16
V gene: TRBV19
J gene: TRBJ2-2
D gene: TRBD2
clone size: .
CDR3 DNA: TGTGCCAGTAGTTCCCCTAGCGGGGGGAACACCGGGGAGCTGTTTTTT
CDR3 protein: CASSSPSGGNTGELFF

CDR3 length: 15
V gene: TRBV5-8
J gene: TRBJ2-5
D gene: TRBD1
clone size: .
CDR3 DNA: TGTGCCAGCAGCTTGGAGGGACAGGTTCAAGAGACCCAGTACTTC
CDR3 protein: CASSLEGQVQETQYF

CDR3 length: 14
V gene: TRBV15
J gene: TRBJ1-1
D gene: .
clone size: few
CDR3 DNA: TGTGCCACCAGCAGAGATCGGGCGGGCACTGAAGCTTTCTTT
CDR3 protein: CATSRDRAGTEAFF

CDR3 length: 14
V gene: TRBV2
J gene: TRBJ1-1
D gene: TRBD1
clone size: .
CDR3 DNA: TGTGCCAGCAGTACGGACAGGGGGCATACTGAAGCTTTCTTT
CDR3 protein: CASSTDRGHTEAFF

CDR3 length: 15
V gene: TRBV6-5
J gene: TRBJ1-1
D gene: .
clone size: .
CDR3 DNA: TGTGCCAGCACCCCGGGTGGAGGGATGAACACTGAAGCTTTCTTT
CDR3 protein: CASTPGGGMNTEAFF